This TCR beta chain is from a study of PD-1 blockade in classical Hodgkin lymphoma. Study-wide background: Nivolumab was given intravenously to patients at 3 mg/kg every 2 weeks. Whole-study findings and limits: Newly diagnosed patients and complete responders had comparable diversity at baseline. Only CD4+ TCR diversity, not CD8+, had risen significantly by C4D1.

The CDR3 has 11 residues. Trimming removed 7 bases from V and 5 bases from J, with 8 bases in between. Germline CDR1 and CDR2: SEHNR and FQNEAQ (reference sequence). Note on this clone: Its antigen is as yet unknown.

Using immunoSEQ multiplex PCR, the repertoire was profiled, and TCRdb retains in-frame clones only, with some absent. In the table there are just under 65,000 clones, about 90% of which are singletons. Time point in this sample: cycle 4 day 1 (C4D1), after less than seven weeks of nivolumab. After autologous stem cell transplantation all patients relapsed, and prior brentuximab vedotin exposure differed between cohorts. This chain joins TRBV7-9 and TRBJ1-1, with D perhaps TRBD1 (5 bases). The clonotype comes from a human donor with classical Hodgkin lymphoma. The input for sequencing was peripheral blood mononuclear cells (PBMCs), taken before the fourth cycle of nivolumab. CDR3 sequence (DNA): TGTGCCAGCATGCAGGGTACTGAAGCTTTCTTT. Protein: CASMQGTEAFF. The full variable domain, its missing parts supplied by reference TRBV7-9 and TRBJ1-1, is DTGVSQNPRHKITKRGQNVTFRCDPISEHNRLYWYRQTLGQGPEFLTYFQNEAQLEKSRLLSDRFSAERPKGSFSTLEIQRTEQGDSAMYLCASMQGTEAFFGQGTRLTVV.